One and the same sample provided the 10 T cell receptor beta chains below, sequenced in a study of blood T cell repertoires in COVID-19. Sequencing used immunoSEQ multiplex PCR; TCRdb keeps in-frame clones, though not all of them. In the table there are 400,000 to 500,000 clones, more than 70% of which are singletons. The sequenced sample was PBMCs or T cells enriched from blood (not recorded which). These receptors originate from a woman in her late teens or twenties who had been exposed to COVID-19.

This chain joins TRBV5-8 and TRBJ2-2; D is uncertain. The CDR3 consists of 15 residues. Germline V gene data show CDR1 as SGHTS and CDR2 as YDEGEE. Trimming pared 3 bases from V and 4 bases from J, leaving 13 bases between. The chain's CDR3 is CASSSRLVSTGELFF. The CDR3 DNA reads TGTGCCAGCAGCTCCCGCCTGGTGAGCACCGGGGAGCTGTTTTTT.

This chain uses TRBV27 with TRBJ1-2, with D perhaps TRBD1 (6 bases). V was shortened by 8 bases and J by 7 bases, with 17 bases between the two germline ends. Germline V gives CDR1 MNHEY, CDR2 SMNVEV (reference sequence). The CDR3 runs 13 residues. The CDR3 bases are TGTGCCAGCGGGCAGGGGCTGTATGGTGGCTACACCTTC. This gives the protein CASGQGLYGGYTF.

Concerning this clone itself: One end of the junction varies from germline; a read error may be responsible. The chain is built from TRBV28 and TRBJ2-5, with TRBD2 matching 12 bases. The CDR3 is 13 amino acids. The germline gives CDR1 MDHEN, CDR2 SYDVKM. CDR3 region: CASRLTSGGPWHF. CDR3 coding DNA: TGTGCCAGCAGGTTGACTAGCGGGGGCCCTTGGCACTTC.

The gene calls are TRBV4-3 and TRBJ2-7; TRBD2 matches 9 bases. This CDR3 contains 19 residues. Germline V gene data show CDR1 as LGHNA and CDR2 as YSLEER. V trimming: 1 base; J trimming: 0 bases; junction bases outside the gene matches: 13. CDR3 DNA: TGCGCCAGCAGCCAAGTTTTCGTGCTAGCGGGGAGTGGCTCCTACGAGCAGTACTTC. This codes for CASSQVFVLAGSGSYEQYF.

CDR3 region: CASRRDSSSYNEQFF. The CDR3 DNA is TGTGCCAGCAGGCGGGACAGCAGCTCCTACAATGAGCAGTTCTTC. The chain combines TRBV28 with TRBJ2-1; TRBD1 is a possible D gene (7 bases). The CDR3 sequence is 15 residues long. The V gene lost 6 bases and the J gene lost 0 bases, with 12 bases spanning the gap. Germline V lookup: CDR1 MDHEN, CDR2 SYDVKM.

V usage is TRBV28 and J usage is TRBJ1-1; 7 nucleotides match TRBD1. V gave up 11 bases and J gave up 5 bases; unmatched junction bases: 14. Germline CDR1 reads MDHEN; CDR2 reads SYDVKM. The CDR3 has 14 residues. CDR3 amino acids: CAGKLQGVSTEAFF. DNA for the CDR3: TGTGCCGGCAAACTGCAGGGGGTATCAACTGAAGCTTTCTTT.

CDR3: CARPSGDNTGELFF. The CDR3 DNA follows: TGTGCCAGACCCAGCGGGGATAACACCGGGGAGCTGTTTTTT. The chain recombines TRBV7-9 with TRBJ2-2; 7 positions agree with TRBD2. V shed 9 bases and J 2 bases; nucleotides not matched to a gene: 6. The CDR3 has 14 amino acids. Germline CDR1 and CDR2: SEHNR and FQNEAQ (reference sequence).

The genes are TRBV6-1 and TRBJ2-7, with 11 bases aligning to TRBD2. The germline gives CDR1 MNHNS, CDR2 SASEGT. The trim removed 3 bases at V and 5 bases at J, leaving 6 bases unmatched. The CDR3 totals 15 residues. The CDR3: CASSDLLAGANEQYF. In DNA form, the CDR3 reads TGTGCCAGCAGTGACCTACTAGCGGGAGCCAACGAGCAGTACTTC.

Concerning this clone itself: Different DNA sequences within this sample yield the same CDR3. The chain joins TRBV5-4 to TRBJ2-7; 13 positions agree with TRBD2. CDR3 size: 16 residues. The ends lost 0 bases at V and 2 bases at J; junction bases unmatched: 2. Per the germline V gene, CDR1 is SGHNT and CDR2 is YYREEE (reference sequence). The CDR3 DNA sequence: TGTGCCAGCAGCTTGGGACTAGCGGGGGGAGCCTACGAGCAGTACTTC. Translating gives CASSLGLAGGAYEQYF.

This chain joins TRBV14 and TRBJ2-1; 11 nucleotides match TRBD2. Trimming cost V 1 base and J 6 bases; bases outside gene matches: 8. The CDR3 covers 17 residues. Germline values: CDR1 SGHDN, CDR2 FVKESK. CDR3 residues: CASSQVLTSGGANEQFF. CDR3 DNA sequence: TGTGCCAGCAGCCAAGTATTAACTAGCGGGGGTGCCAATGAGCAGTTCTTC.